Listed here is a single TCR beta chain. This sample was included in a study of T cell responses to AZD1222 COVID-19 vaccine. V shed 1 base and J 6 bases; nucleotides not matched to a gene: 11. In germline, CDR1 is SGHTA, CDR2 FQGNSA. This CDR3 is built from 17 residues. TCRdb's table, derived via immunoSEQ multiplex PCR, lists solely in-frame clones and lacks some. The sample carries 95,000 to 150,000 clones, approximately 92% recorded once. This chain joins TRBV7-2 and TRBJ1-5; the match to TRBD1 covers 8 bases. Sequenced here: peripheral blood, sampled on day 0 of AZD1222 vaccination. The sequence derives from an adult in good health. CDR3: CASSLGSDRANSQPQHF. The CDR3 DNA follows: TGTGCCAGCAGCTTAGGGTCGGACAGGGCGAATAGTCAGCCCCAGCATTTT.